This T cell receptor beta chain was identified during a study of shared clonotypes between healthy human individuals (dated by TCRdb to the early 2020s). Describing the broader study: The cohort included a few men and a couple of women between 18 and 49 years of age. For each donor, CD4 naive and CD4 memory were each run on three plates, CD8 naive on two plates, and CD8 memory on one plate. To estimate repertoire size and how much clonotype sharing occurs between individuals, the study deeply sequenced the blood TCR repertoires of several healthy adults. Libraries were prepared and TCR repertoires were sequenced by different laboratories using diverse techniques, in order to increase sequencing depth and limit assay-specific biases. Each donor's leukapheresis produced roughly between roughly 0.85 and 9.5 billion PBMCs. Study-wide conclusions, independent of this receptor: The small number of donors limited the genetic and exposure-history diversity represented. Based on pairwise subsampling, the degree of clonotype sharing among donors was expected to be affected by sequencing depth. When a few donors were compared, the shared fraction of clonotypes was roughly 5% for naive CD4, around 3.5% for naive CD8, more than 2% for memory CD4, and roughly 0.4% for memory CD8. Sampling was restricted to blood, and TCR repertoires in tissues likely differ from the TCR repertoires found in blood. Even with the large sequencing depth, rarefaction of the sorted-subset datasets indicated that sequencing was incomplete. Estimated clonotype richness was generally larger for naive than for memory subsets. Compared with non-shared clonotypes, clonotypes shared by all four sorted-subset donors had higher generation probabilities.

Using the deep immunoSEQ assay, TCR CDR3 regions were amplified from genomic DNA by multiplex PCR. Genomic DNA extracted from each cell subset was distributed evenly over all wells of several immunoSEQ 96-well plates, and each plate served as one replicate. For sorted subsets, each replicate PCR was loaded with roughly 190 ng genomic DNA, equivalent to 30,000 or so T cell genomes. The purified libraries were quantified using a Qubit 3.0 fluorometer, sized with a Bioanalyzer 2100, and then quantified again using the KAPA Library Quantification kit. Every immunoSEQ 96-well plate was sequenced on a dedicated single-read 150-cycle Illumina NextSeq 550 flow cell. Per the source publication's procedure: Because the immunoSEQ output included only junctional sequences and no quality scores, the filtering could not be the same as the filtering used for full-length reads. Sequences were annotated with PyIR, a Python wrapper for IgBLAST v1.9, using IMGT germline references to assign V/J genes and CDR3. Reads were removed for weak V/J assignments (E-value above 1e-6), missing CDR3, stop codons, out-of-frame junctions, or ambiguous translated residues. V3J clonotypes were defined as sequences sharing an identical inferred V gene, J gene, and CDR3 amino acid sequence. To compute the percentage overlap between repertoires, the number of shared unique clonotypes was divided by the size of the smaller repertoire. Richness of each repertoire was evaluated using RTK rarefaction, the Chao1 estimator, and Recon v2.1 estimates of unobserved clonotypes. Generation probabilities were computed with OLGA for all TCRbeta clonotypes obtained by the gDNA method from a few donors. The clones in this table, taken by TCRdb from immuneACCESS, are in-frame only. Not every clone is retained; where verified, under half of the shortfall comes from an unresolved V gene, and the cause of the rest is unknown. V and J calls and clone size are as listed in that table; D and trimming were resolved from the DNA. The sample table shows 1,100,000 or so clones, and 75% to 85% are seen once. Around 0.47% of the sample lies in the top ten.

Notes on this clone: There is no known antigen for this receptor. Base qualities are not recorded, but no much larger clone differs from it by a single base.

The donors were healthy, HIV-negative adults with no recently reported acute infections or vaccinations. Every donor was a Caucasian adult living in Nashville, Tennessee, USA. Magnetic negative selection was used to enrich CD4+ T cells, after which naive cells were positively selected on CD45RA and the negative fraction became the memory subset. Blood was obtained by leukapheresis, after which PBMCs were separated by Ficoll-Histopaque density gradient centrifugation and cryopreserved in liquid nitrogen vapor phase. Purity and quantity of every magnetically sorted T cell population were checked by analytical flow cytometry. Each sorted fraction had its genomic DNA isolated and then quantified by UV absorbance on a Nanodrop 2000c. The TCR sequence derives from a man between 18 and 29 years old in good health. Some clones in this sample may be carry-over from other donors' samples. The specimen was memory CD4+ T cells from PBMCs. The sample's cell subset or site, from its label and the paper: CD45RA-negative fraction.

The CDR3 here reads CASSPGLATDTQYF. In nucleotide form, the sequence is TGTGCCAGCAGCCCGGGACTAGCCACAGATACGCAGTATTTT. The chain is made from TRBV7-3 and TRBJ2-3, with 9 middle bases fitting TRBD2. Trimming accounts for 5 bases at V and 2 bases at J, while the number of junction bases matched to no gene is 2. Inclusive of the bounding cysteine and phenylalanine, the CDR3 is 14 residues long. Left in the record is the CDR3 DNA by itself, 42 bases read in frame from the first base. The germline V gene specifies SGHTA as CDR1 and FQGTGA as CDR2.